The rows below give T cell receptor beta chains drawn from one sample of a study of shared clonotypes between healthy human individuals. Libraries were prepared by immunoSEQ multiplex PCR; TCRdb keeps only in-frame clonotypes and omits some of them. Of 2,100,000 or so clones listed, about 94% are singletons. Input material: naive CD4+ T cells sorted from blood. The origin of the receptors is a man between 18 and 29 years old in good health. CDR3s include the opening cysteine and the closing phenylalanine or tryptophan. D genes are given only for firm matches. The size of a clone is reported for some rows only, either as once, few or many, or as a class for expanded clones.

j_call v_call cdr3_length clone_size d_call cdr3_nt cdr3_aa
TRBJ2-5 TRBV5-1 14 NA NA TGCGCCAGCAGCTTGGAACAGCACAAAGAGACCCAGTACTTC CASSLEQHKETQYF
TRBJ2-7 TRBV7-9 12 NA NA TGTGCCATCCTGGGAGGGGGCTACGAGCAGTACTTC CAILGGGYEQYF
TRBJ1-3 TRBV2 15 NA NA TGTGCCAGCAGTGGGGAATTGGGGGCTAGAAACACCATATATTTT CASSGELGARNTIYF
TRBJ2-7 TRBV28 15 NA NA TGTGCCAGCAGTTCCCCTATAGCTGACGCCTACGAGCAGTACTTC CASSSPIADAYEQYF
TRBJ1-5 TRBV6-1 14 NA NA TGTGCCAGCAGTGCTACAGGGCCCAATCAGCCCCAGCATTTT CASSATGPNQPQHF
TRBJ2-5 TRBV4-1 13 NA NA TGCGCCAGCAGCCAAAGAAGCCAAGAGACCCAGTACTTC CASSQRSQETQYF
TRBJ1-2 TRBV28 13 NA TRBD1 TGTGCCAGCAGTCGGACAGGGCCCTATGGCTACACCTTC CASSRTGPYGYTF
TRBJ2-3 TRBV6-5 15 NA TRBD2 TGTGCCAGCACCACATCTAGCGGGGGGTCAGATACGCAGTATTTT CASTTSSGGSDTQYF
TRBJ1-2 TRBV19 13 once NA TGTGCCAGTAGGAAAGTAGAGGTCGATGGCTACACCTTC CASRKVEVDGYTF
TRBJ1-6 TRBV30 14 NA TRBD1 TGTGCCTGGAGTCAACAGGGGTTTAATTCACCCCTCCACTTT CAWSQQGFNSPLHF
TRBJ2-7 TRBV7-9 13 NA NA TGTGCCAGCAGCTTAGCTGGTCCGTCCGAGCAGTACTTC CASSLAGPSEQYF
TRBJ2-7 TRBV19 15 once NA TGTGCCAGTAGTATGTGGGACACCCCCAGGAACGAGCAGTACTTC CASSMWDTPRNEQYF
TRBJ1-2 TRBV4-1 14 NA NA TGCGCCAGCAGCCAGGCGGACCATGGCTATGGCTACACCTTC CASSQADHGYGYTF
TRBJ2-7 TRBV28 11 NA NA TGTGCCAGCAGCGAACGGCAGGAGCAGTACTTC CASSERQEQYF
TRBJ2-3 TRBV2 13 few NA TGTGCCAGCAACGAGGACCTCACAGATACGCAGTATTTT CASNEDLTDTQYF
TRBJ2-1 TRBV7-9 15 NA NA TGTGCCAGCAGCCTCAGGGTCCTCTCCTACAATGAGCAGTTCTTC CASSLRVLSYNEQFF
TRBJ2-7 TRBV29-1 14 NA NA TGCAGCGCTATTACAGGGCTGACTGTTTACGAGCAGTACTTC CSAITGLTVYEQYF
TRBJ2-3 TRBV6-6 15 NA TRBD2 TGTGCCAGCAGTTATATAGCGGGAGGGACAGATACGCAGTATTTT CASSYIAGGTDTQYF
TRBJ2-1 TRBV9 16 NA TRBD2 TGTGCCAGCAGCGTAGGTGCGGGAGGGCCCTACAATGAGCAGTTCTTC CASSVGAGGPYNEQFF
TRBJ2-7 TRBV7-9 17 NA TRBD2 TGTGCCAGCAGCTCCGTTGATCTAGCGGGAATTACCTACGAGCAGTACTTC CASSSVDLAGITYEQYF
TRBJ2-5 TRBV5-1 14 NA TRBD1 TGCGCCAGCAGCTCGACAGGGGGGGAAGAGACCCAGTACTTC CASSSTGGEETQYF
TRBJ1-5 TRBV28 12 NA NA TGTGCCAGCAGTTTTCGGGGGAGTCCCCAGCATTTT CASSFRGSPQHF
TRBJ1-6 TRBV19 14 NA NA TGTGCCAGTAGGGATGCGGAGTATAATTCACCCCTCCACTTT CASRDAEYNSPLHF
TRBJ2-1 TRBV6-5 13 NA TRBD1 TGTGCCAGCAGGACAGGGGGGAGGAATGAGCAGTTCTTC CASRTGGRNEQFF
TRBJ2-7 TRBV5-4 15 NA NA TGTGCCAGCAGCTTGCCGCCGCCGGACCACTACGAGCAGTACTTC CASSLPPPDHYEQYF
TRBJ1-2 TRBV28 11 NA NA TGTGCCAGCCGACAGATCTATGGCTACACCTTC CASRQIYGYTF
TRBJ2-1 TRBV19 16 NA NA TGTGCCAGTAGTATAAGTTCCAGGGGGGCCTACAATGAGCAGTTCTTC CASSISSRGAYNEQFF
TRBJ2-7 TRBV18 13 NA NA TGTGCCAGCTCCCATGGGGGTTCCTACGAGCAGTACTTC CASSHGGSYEQYF
TRBJ2-7 TRBV6-5 15 NA NA TGTGCCAGCAGTTACTCGAGTAAGGAGGGGAACGAGCAGTACTTC CASSYSSKEGNEQYF
TRBJ1-2 TRBV19 13 many NA TGTGCCAGTAGTATTTTGGGCTACGACGGCTACACCTTC CASSILGYDGYTF
TRBJ2-3 TRBV5-6 15 NA TRBD2 TGTGCCAGCAGCTCCTTGACTAGCACCGCAGATACGCAGTATTTT CASSSLTSTADTQYF
TRBJ2-1 TRBV6-1 13 NA NA TGTGCCAGCAGCCACTGGGACTTCAATGAGCAGTTCTTC CASSHWDFNEQFF
TRBJ2-5 TRBV14 12 NA NA TGTGCCAGCAGCCAAGAGGTTGGGACCCAGTACTTC CASSQEVGTQYF
TRBJ2-7 TRBV20-1 11 NA NA TGCAGTGCTGAAACAGGGCCCGAGCAGTACTTC CSAETGPEQYF
TRBJ2-1 TRBV25-1 14 once NA TGTGCCAGCAGTGAGCCCGGGACCTCCAATGAGCAGTTCTTC CASSEPGTSNEQFF
TRBJ1-6 TRBV28 22 NA TRBD1 TGTGCCAGCAGTTTCCAGGAGAGACCGGGACAGGGGGACTTTAGAGGAAATTCACCCCTCCACTTT CASSFQERPGQGDFRGNSPLHF
TRBJ1-1 TRBV9 13 NA NA TGTGCCAGCCTCGTAGTGGGGCAGGCTGAAGCTTTCTTT CASLVVGQAEAFF
TRBJ2-6 TRBV19 14 NA NA NA CASTSGSGANVLTF
TRBJ2-4 TRBV12-2 15 NA NA TGTGCAAGTCGCTTAGGGCGCCTAGGAAAAAACATTCAGTACTTC CASRLGRLGKNIQYF
TRBJ1-4 TRBV2 14 once NA TGTGCCAGCAATCGGCTAGGGGCTAATGAAAAACTGTTTTTT CASNRLGANEKLFF
TRBJ2-5 TRBV28 15 NA NA TGTGCCAGCAGTTTCACCTACACAAACGACAAGACCCAGTACTTC CASSFTYTNDKTQYF
TRBJ2-5 TRBV5-1 12 NA NA TGCGCCAGCAGCGAGGGGGAAGAGACCCAGTACTTC CASSEGEETQYF
TRBJ2-7 TRBV15 17 NA NA TGTGCCACCAGCGTCCCTTCGATGGCGGGAAGGTTAAACGAGCAGTACTTC CATSVPSMAGRLNEQYF